One and the same sample provided the 12 T cell receptor beta chains below, sequenced in a study of OX40 agonist ivuxolimab in advanced cancers. Libraries were prepared by immunoSEQ multiplex PCR; TCRdb keeps only in-frame clonotypes and omits some of them. This table holds tens of thousands of clones, about nine tenths found once. The sample here was CD4+ or CD8+ T cells sorted from blood, taken in a trial of the OX40 agonist ivuxolimab. The receptor source for this set is an adult with an advanced solid tumor such as melanoma, head and neck, liver or kidney cancer.

J is TRBJ1-1 and V is TRBV5-6; D is ambiguous. The V and J ends lost 4 bases and 3 bases respectively, with 19 bases between them. The CDR3 spans 16 residues. CDR1 is SGHDT and CDR2 is YYEEEE in the germline V gene. This CDR3 reads CASSTRTSYGYTEAFF. CDR3 bases: TGTGCCAGCAGCACAAGGACCTCTTATGGGTACACTGAAGCTTTCTTT. The full variable domain, completed using reference TRBV5-6 and TRBJ1-1, is DAGVTQSPTHLIKTRGQQVTLRCSPKSGHDTVSWYQQALGQGPQFIFQYYEEEERQRGNFPDRFSGHQFPNYSSELNVNALLLGDSALYLCASSTRTSYGYTEAFFGQGTRLTVV.

The chain recombines TRBV7-2 with TRBJ1-2; no definite D call. This CDR3 is 12 amino acids long. CDR1 SGHTA and CDR2 FQGNSA come from the germline V gene. Between the trimmed V and J ends, which lost 5 bases and 4 bases, there was a span of 8 bases. The CDR3 DNA sequence: TGTGCCAGCAGCAGGGATATCTATGGCTACACCTTC. It codes for CASSRDIYGYTF. Based on the CDR3 plus reference TRBV7-2 and TRBJ1-2, the full variable domain is GAGVSQSPSNKVTEKGKDVELRCDPISGHTALYWYRQSLGQGLEFLIYFQGNSAPDKSGLPSDRFSAERTGGSVSTLTIQRTQQEDSAVYLCASSRDIYGYTFGSGTRLTVV.

This sequence joins TRBV19 and TRBJ1-1, with D perhaps matching TRBD1 (5 bases). This CDR3 region has 14 residues. The germline V gene encodes CDR1 LNHDA and CDR2 SQIVND (reference sequence). The germline V and J ends were trimmed by 10 bases and 3 bases, with 18 bases remaining between them. The CDR3 is CATTSGKAYTEAFF. CDR3 coding DNA: TGTGCCACTACGTCAGGGAAAGCTTACACTGAAGCTTTCTTT.

This clone was seen a few times. The chain employs TRBV27 and TRBJ2-5, with D perhaps matching TRBD2 (5 bases). Germline lookup yields CDR1 MNHEY and CDR2 SMNVEV (reference sequence). V was pared by 6 bases and J by 7 bases, with 15 bases between. This CDR3 has 13 amino acids. The CDR3 DNA reads as TGTGCCAGCAGGGCTGGCCTCGGGGTGACCCAGTACTTC. This gives the protein CASRAGLGVTQYF.

This clone was counted a single time. V is TRBV10-1 and J is TRBJ2-2; D possibly corresponds to TRBD2 (5 bases). Germline lookup yields CDR1 WNHNN and CDR2 SYGVQD (reference sequence). Trimming pared 2 bases from V and 5 bases from J, leaving 15 bases between. The CDR3 sequence is 16 residues long. CDR3 DNA: TGCGCCAGCAGTGAGACCCCGATCCGGGGAACCGGGGAGCTGTTTTTT. It specifies CASSETPIRGTGELFF.

This clone was observed once. This chain joins TRBV9 and TRBJ2-2; no firm D call. CDR1 and CDR2 (germline): SGDLS, YYNGEE. There are 16 residues in the CDR3. Deletions cut 0 bases from V and 2 bases from J, with 11 bases between. CDR3 residues: CASSVGPARNTGELFF. DNA of the CDR3: TGTGCCAGCAGCGTAGGACCCGCCAGAAACACCGGGGAGCTGTTTTTT.

This CDR3 is CASSPDRGRLNTEAFF. DNA for the CDR3: TGTGCCAGCTCACCCGACAGGGGGCGGCTGAACACTGAAGCTTTCTTT. The rearrangement uses TRBV18 and TRBJ1-1; 10 nucleotides line up with TRBD1. Germline CDR1 is KGHSH and CDR2 is LQKENI. The CDR3 runs to 16 residues. The J segment lost 0 bases and the V segment lost 3 bases, leaving 4 bases of the junction unmatched.

This clone was counted only a few times. The chain employs TRBV7-9 and TRBJ2-4; D possibly corresponds to TRBD1 (8 bases). V lost 8 bases and J lost 0, with 17 bases in between. This CDR3 has 16 residues. Germline lookup yields CDR1 SEHNR and CDR2 FQNEAQ (reference sequence). In nucleotides, the CDR3 is TGTGCCAGCGGTCAGGGGGGGACAGGAGCCAAAAACATTCAGTACTTC. Translation: CASGQGGTGAKNIQYF. The full variable domain, in which reference TRBV7-9 and TRBJ2-4 provide the parts outside the CDR3, is DTGVSQNPRHKITKRGQNVTFRCDPISEHNRLYWYRQTLGQGPEFLTYFQNEAQLEKSRLLSDRFSAERPKGSFSTLEIQRTEQGDSAMYLCASGQGGTGAKNIQYFGAGTRLSVL.

J is TRBJ1-4 and V is TRBV4-3; 10 nucleotides align to TRBD1. With V trimmed by 1 base and J by 6 bases, 2 bases remained unmatched. Per the germline V gene, CDR1 is LGHNA and CDR2 is YSLEER. There are 15 residues in the CDR3. CDR3 sequence reads: CASSQGGTGDEKLFF. The CDR3 DNA is TGCGCCAGCAGCCAAGGAGGGACAGGGGATGAAAAACTGTTTTTT.

The CDR3 DNA reads as TGTGCCAGCAGCTCGGGACAGGGTTATGGCTACACCTTC. As protein: CASSSGQGYGYTF. V is TRBV7-9 and J is TRBJ1-2, with 9 bases matching TRBD1. In germline, CDR1 is SEHNR, CDR2 FQNEAQ (reference sequence). CDR3 size: 13 residues. V shed 4 bases and J 5 bases; nucleotides not matched to a gene: 2.

This chain connects TRBV11-2 to TRBJ2-3; the D is unclear. From germline, CDR1 is SGHAT and CDR2 FQNNGV. The CDR3 runs 15 residues. The germline V and J ends were trimmed by 2 bases and 0 bases, with 9 bases remaining between them. CDR3 residues: CASSLWVTSTDTQYF. CDR3 DNA: TGTGCCAGCAGCTTATGGGTCACCAGCACAGATACGCAGTATTTT.

V is TRBV11-3 and J is TRBJ2-3; 9 bases map to TRBD2. The germline V gene has CDR1 SGHNT and CDR2 YENEEA. The CDR3 contains 15 residues. V was clipped by 3 bases and J by 2 bases; unmatched bases: 3. CDR3 residues: CASSLTSGFTDTQYF. The CDR3 DNA reads as TGTGCCAGCAGCTTGACTAGCGGATTCACAGATACGCAGTATTTT.